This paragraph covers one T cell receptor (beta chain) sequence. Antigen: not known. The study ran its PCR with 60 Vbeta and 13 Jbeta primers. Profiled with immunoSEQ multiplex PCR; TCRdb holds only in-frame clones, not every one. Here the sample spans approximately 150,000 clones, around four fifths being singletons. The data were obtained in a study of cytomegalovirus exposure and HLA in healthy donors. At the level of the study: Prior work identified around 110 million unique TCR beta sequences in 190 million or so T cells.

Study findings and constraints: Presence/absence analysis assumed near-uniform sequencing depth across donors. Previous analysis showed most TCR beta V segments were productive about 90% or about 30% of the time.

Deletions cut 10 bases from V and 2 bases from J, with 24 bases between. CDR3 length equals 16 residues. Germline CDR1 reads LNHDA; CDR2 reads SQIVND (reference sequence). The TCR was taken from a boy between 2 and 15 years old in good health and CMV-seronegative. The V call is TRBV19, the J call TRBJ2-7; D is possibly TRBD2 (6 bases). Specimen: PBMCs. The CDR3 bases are TGTGCCACCCACTCCTCCGGCGGGGAATACCCCTACGAGCAGTACTTC. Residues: CATHSSGGEYPYEQYF.